The present entry profiles one T cell receptor beta chain with its context. Which antigen it targets is not known. No much larger clone is present one base from it, and per-base qualities are unavailable. Receptors were amplified or captured by PCR. The data were produced on an Illumina HiSeq 2500. TCR libraries were prepared with molecular barcoding, using unique molecular identifiers to normalize TCRbeta repertoire quantification. The public sequencing data were trimmed at Q25 with fastp and processed into clonotypes with MiXCR by TCRdb, which kept only in-frame beta chains. Every CDR3 protein is listed once, alongside the most common genes and DNA of its rows. This sample lists about 830,000 distinct CDR3 sequences; roughly 15% were detected once. The biggest ten clones account for 5% of the sample. In the paper's terms, the treatment or condition label means: allogeneic hematopoietic cell transplantation with graft depleted of TCRalphabeta T cells and CD19 B cells. The transplant recipients were children given TCRalphabeta/CD19-depleted allogeneic hematopoietic cell grafts.

These data originate in a study of T-cell reconstitution after alpha-beta-depleted transplantation in children listed by TCRdb under 2016. With respect to the entire study: The study quantitatively tracked T-cell immune reconstitution after TCRalphabeta/CD19-depleted allogeneic hematopoietic cell transplantation in children using TCR repertoire profiling.

From the cysteine through the phenylalanine, the CDR3 covers 18 amino acids. Here the CDR3 DNA is all that survives: 54 bases in frame from base 1. The junction shows trimming of 5 bases on V and 1 base on J, and the gene matches do not reach 11 bases of it. The germline V gene (reference sequence) yields LNHDA for CDR1 and SQIVND for CDR2. The full study reports these points: Over the following months the frequencies of hyperexpanded clones went down, and after one year T-cell counts and TCRbeta diversity were mostly credited to newly produced T cells. About two months after transplant, the apparently early recovery of alphabetaT-cell counts reportedly depended on just several hundred clones that had expanded rapidly and came from non-depleted graft cells. In some patients, the high TCRbeta diversity seen at day 60 was put down to recipient T cells and intrathymic progenitors that had survived conditioning.

The starting material was PBMCs, mostly from graft donor cells, obtained 360 days after TCRalphabeta/CD19-depleted stem cell transplant. The clonotype was recovered from a male patient aged 10-17 years who had a stem cell transplant for acute lymphoblastic leukemia, so the T cells may come from the graft donor. The chain is assembled from TRBV19 and TRBJ2-1, with 10 bases in between that match TRBD2. CDR3 loop: CASSPRTSGLTSYNEQFF. The DNA sequence reads TGTGCCAGTAGTCCGAGGACTAGCGGCCTGACATCCTACAATGAGCAGTTCTTC.